This T cell receptor beta chain was profiled in a study of blood T cell repertoires in COVID-19. CDR3 length: 16 residues. J gave up 6 bases and V 2 bases, and 9 bases lay outside the gene matches. Per the germline V gene, CDR1 is SGHNT and CDR2 is YYREEE (reference sequence). Repertoires were generated with immunoSEQ multiplex PCR, while TCRdb's copy carries only in-frame clones and drops some. The sample has about 74,000 clones; more than 70% are singletons. What was sequenced was peripheral blood. J is TRBJ2-2 and V is TRBV5-4, with 8 bases aligning to TRBD1. This clonotype originated in a woman older than 75 with acute or convalescent COVID-19. The CDR3 DNA reads TGTGCCAGCAGCTTCTATCAGGGGGCACGTCCCGGGGAGCTGTTTTTT. Its protein is CASSFYQGARPGELFF.